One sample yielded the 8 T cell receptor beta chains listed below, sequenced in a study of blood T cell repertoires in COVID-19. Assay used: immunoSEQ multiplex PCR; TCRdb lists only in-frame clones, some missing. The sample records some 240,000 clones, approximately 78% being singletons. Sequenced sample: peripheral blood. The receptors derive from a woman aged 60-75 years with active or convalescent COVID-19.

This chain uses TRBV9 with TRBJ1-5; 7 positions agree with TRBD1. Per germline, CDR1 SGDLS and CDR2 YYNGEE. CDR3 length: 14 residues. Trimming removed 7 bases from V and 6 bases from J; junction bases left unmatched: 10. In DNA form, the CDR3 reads TGTGCCAGCGCCCCTGGAGGGGGCGTTCAGCCCCAGCATTTT. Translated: CASAPGGGVQPQHF. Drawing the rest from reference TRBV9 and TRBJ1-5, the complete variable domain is DSGVTQTPKHLITATGQRVTLRCSPRSGDLSVYWYQQSLDQGLQFLIQYYNGEERAKGNILERFSAQQFPDLHSELNLSSLELGDSALYFCASAPGGGVQPQHFGDGTRLSIL.

As DNA, the CDR3 is TGTGCCAGCAGTCCGTTGACAGGGGCGACAAATCAGCCCCAGCATTTT. Amino acid sequence: CASSPLTGATNQPQHF. The chain joins TRBV27 to TRBJ1-5, with 8 bases lining up with TRBD1. The germline CDR1 and CDR2 sequences are MNHEY and SMNVEV (reference sequence). This CDR3 has 16 residues. After removal of 5 bases from V and 4 bases from J, the junction contained 10 bases not matched to a gene.

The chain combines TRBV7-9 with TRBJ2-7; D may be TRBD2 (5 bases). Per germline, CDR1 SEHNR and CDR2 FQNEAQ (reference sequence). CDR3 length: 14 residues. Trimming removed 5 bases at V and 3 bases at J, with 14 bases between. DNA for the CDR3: TGTGCCAGCAGCCCAAGGACGGGGAACTACGAGCAGTACTTC. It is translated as CASSPRTGNYEQYF.

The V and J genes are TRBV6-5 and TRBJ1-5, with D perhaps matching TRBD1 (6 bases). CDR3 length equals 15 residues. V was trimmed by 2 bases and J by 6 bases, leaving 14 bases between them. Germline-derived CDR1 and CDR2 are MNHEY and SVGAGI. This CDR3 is CASSYGQGSGQPQHF. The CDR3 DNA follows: TGTGCCAGCAGTTACGGGCAGGGGAGTGGTCAGCCCCAGCATTTT.

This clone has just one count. CDR3: CASSAPRAANIQYF. The CDR3 nucleotides read TGTGCCAGCAGCGCCCCCAGGGCAGCAAACATTCAGTACTTC. The chain carries TRBV5-6 and TRBJ2-4; the D gene is possibly TRBD1 (5 bases). CDR1 and CDR2 from the germline V gene are SGHDT and YYEEEE. Trimming stripped 4 bases from V and 6 bases from J, with 14 bases between. CDR3 length: 14 amino acids.

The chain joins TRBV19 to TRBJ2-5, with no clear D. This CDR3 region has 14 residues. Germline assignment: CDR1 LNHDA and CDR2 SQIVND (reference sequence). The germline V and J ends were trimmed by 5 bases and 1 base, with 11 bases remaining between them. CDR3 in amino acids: CASSDQATQETQYF. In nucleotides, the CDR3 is TGTGCCAGTAGTGATCAGGCGACCCAAGAGACCCAGTACTTC. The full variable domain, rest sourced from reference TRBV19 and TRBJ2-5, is DGGITQSPKYLFRKEGQNVTLSCEQNLNHDAMYWYRQDPGQGLRLIYYSQIVNDFQKGDIAEGYSVSREKKESFPLTVTSAQKNPTAFYLCASSDQATQETQYFGPGTRLLVL.

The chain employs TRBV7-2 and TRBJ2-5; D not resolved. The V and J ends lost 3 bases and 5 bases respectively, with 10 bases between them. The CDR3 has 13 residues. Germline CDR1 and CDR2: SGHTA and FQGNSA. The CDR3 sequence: CASSFMVGETQYF. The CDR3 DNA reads TGTGCCAGCAGCTTCATGGTCGGGGAGACCCAGTACTTC.

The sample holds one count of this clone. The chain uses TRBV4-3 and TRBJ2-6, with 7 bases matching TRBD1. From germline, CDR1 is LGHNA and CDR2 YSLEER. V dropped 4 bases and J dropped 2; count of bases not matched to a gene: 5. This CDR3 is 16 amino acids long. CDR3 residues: CASSRDRVAGANVLTF. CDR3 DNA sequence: TGCGCCAGCAGCCGAGACAGGGTCGCTGGGGCCAACGTCCTGACTTTC.